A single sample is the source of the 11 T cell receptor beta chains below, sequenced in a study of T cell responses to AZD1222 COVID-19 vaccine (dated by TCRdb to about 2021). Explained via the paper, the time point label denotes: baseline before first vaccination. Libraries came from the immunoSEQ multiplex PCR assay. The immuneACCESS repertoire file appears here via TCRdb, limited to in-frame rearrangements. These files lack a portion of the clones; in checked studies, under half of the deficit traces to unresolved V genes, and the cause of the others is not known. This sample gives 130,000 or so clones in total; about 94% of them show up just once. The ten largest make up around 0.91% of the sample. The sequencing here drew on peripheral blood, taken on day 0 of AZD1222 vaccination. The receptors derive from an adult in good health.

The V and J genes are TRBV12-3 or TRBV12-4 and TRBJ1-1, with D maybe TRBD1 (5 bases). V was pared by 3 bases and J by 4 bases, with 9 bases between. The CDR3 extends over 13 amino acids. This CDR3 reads CASSLEGITEAFF. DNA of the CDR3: TGTGCCAGCAGTTTGGAGGGGATCACTGAAGCTTTCTTT.

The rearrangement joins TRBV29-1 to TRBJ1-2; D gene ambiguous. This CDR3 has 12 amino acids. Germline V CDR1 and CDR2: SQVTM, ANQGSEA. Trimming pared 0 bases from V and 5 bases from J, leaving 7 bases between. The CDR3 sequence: CSVEDSSYGYTF. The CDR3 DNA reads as TGCAGCGTTGAAGACAGTTCATATGGCTACACCTTC.

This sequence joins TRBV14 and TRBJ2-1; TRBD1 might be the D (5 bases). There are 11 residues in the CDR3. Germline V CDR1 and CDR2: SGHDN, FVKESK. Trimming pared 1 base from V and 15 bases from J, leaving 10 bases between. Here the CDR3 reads CASSQGQPLFF. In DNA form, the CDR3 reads TGTGCCAGCAGCCAAGGACAGCCGCTGTTCTTC.

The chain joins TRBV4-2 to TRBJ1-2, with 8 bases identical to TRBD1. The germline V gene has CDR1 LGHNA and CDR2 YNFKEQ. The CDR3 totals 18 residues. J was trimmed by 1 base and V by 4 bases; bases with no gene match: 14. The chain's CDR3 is CASSPDDGDRLFNYGYTF. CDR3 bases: TGTGCCAGCAGCCCTGATGATGGGGACAGGCTCTTTAACTATGGCTACACCTTC.

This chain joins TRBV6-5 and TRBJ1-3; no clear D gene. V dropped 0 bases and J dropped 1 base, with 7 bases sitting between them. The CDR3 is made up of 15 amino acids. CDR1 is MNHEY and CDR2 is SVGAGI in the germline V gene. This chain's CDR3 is CASSYSRVSGNTIYF. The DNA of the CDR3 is TGTGCCAGCAGTTACTCTAGGGTGTCTGGAAACACCATATATTTT.

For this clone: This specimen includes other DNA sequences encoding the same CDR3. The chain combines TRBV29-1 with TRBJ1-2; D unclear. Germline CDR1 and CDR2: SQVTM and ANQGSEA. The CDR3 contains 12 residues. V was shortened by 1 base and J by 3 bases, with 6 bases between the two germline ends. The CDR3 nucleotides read TGCAGCGTTGAAGTGGCAGACTATGGCTACACCTTC. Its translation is CSVEVADYGYTF. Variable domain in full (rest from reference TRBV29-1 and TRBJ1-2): SAVISQKPSRDICQRGTSLTIQCQVDSQVTMMFWYRQQPGQSLTLIATANQGSEATYESGFVIDKFPISRPNLTFSTLTVSNMSPEDSSIYLCSVEVADYGYTFGSGTRLTVV.

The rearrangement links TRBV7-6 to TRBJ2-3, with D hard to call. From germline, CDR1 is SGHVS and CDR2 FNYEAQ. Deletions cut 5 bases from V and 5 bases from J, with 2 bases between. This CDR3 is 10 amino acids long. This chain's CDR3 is CASSGDTQYF. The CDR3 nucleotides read TGTGCCAGCAGCGGAGATACGCAGTATTTT.

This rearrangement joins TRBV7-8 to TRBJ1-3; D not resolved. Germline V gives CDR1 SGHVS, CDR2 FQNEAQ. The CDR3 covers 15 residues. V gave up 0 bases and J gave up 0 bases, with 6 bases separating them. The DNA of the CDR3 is TGTGCCAGCAGCTTAGCGCAGAGCTCTGGAAACACCATATATTTT. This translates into CASSLAQSSGNTIYF.

The CDR3 DNA reads as TGTGCCAGCAGACACCGGGACAGGGTGGATACGCAGTATTTT. Encoded protein: CASRHRDRVDTQYF. This chain connects TRBV6-6 to TRBJ2-3; TRBD1 agrees at 9 bases. CDR1 and CDR2 from the germline V gene are MNHNY and SVGAGI (reference sequence). J was trimmed by 6 bases and V by 6 bases; bases with no gene match: 7. There are 14 residues in the CDR3.

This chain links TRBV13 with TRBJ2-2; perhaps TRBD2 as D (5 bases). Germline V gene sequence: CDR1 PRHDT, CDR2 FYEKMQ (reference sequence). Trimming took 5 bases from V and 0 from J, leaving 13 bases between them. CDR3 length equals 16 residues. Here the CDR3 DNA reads TGTGCCAGCAGCCCAAGGACTGCCGCGAACACCGGGGAGCTGTTTTTT. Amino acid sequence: CASSPRTAANTGELFF.

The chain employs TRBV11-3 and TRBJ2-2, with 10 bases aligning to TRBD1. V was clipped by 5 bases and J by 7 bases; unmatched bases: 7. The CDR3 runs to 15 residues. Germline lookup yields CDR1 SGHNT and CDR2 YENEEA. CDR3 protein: CASSPRTGGFGELFF. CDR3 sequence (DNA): TGTGCCAGCAGCCCACGGACAGGGGGATTCGGGGAGCTGTTTTTT. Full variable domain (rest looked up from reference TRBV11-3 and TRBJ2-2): EAGVVQSPRYKIIEKKQPVAFWCNPISGHNTLYWYLQNLGQGPELLIRYENEEAVDDSQLPKDRFSAERLKGVDSTLKIQPAELGDSAVYLCASSPRTGGFGELFFGEGSRLTVL.